The 12 T cell receptor beta chains given below trace back to one sample, sequenced in a study of shared clonotypes between healthy human individuals. Generated by immunoSEQ multiplex PCR, the TCRdb table keeps only in-frame clones and is missing some. The sample gives hundreds of thousands of clones, almost 95% of which show up once; nearly 25% is in the top ten. It was CD45RO-negative cells, positively selected for CCR7, that made up naive CD8 cells, with terminally differentiated effector memory CD45RA+ cells excluded. Sequencing was performed on naive CD8+ T cells sorted from blood. The receptor source for this set is a man aged 25 to 40 in good health.

This chain connects TRBV10-3 to TRBJ2-7; TRBD1 is a possible D gene (5 bases). The V gene lost 3 bases and the J gene lost 1 base, with 7 bases spanning the gap. CDR1 ENHRY and CDR2 SYGVKD come from the germline V gene. The CDR3 runs 13 residues. The CDR3 bases are TGTGCCATCAGTGATAGGGGATCCTACGAGCAGTACTTC. It translates to CAISDRGSYEQYF.

The chain has TRBV2 and TRBJ2-7, with D tentatively TRBD2 (5 bases). Trimming removed 6 bases at V and 4 bases at J, with 19 bases between. Germline-derived CDR1 and CDR2 are SNHLY and FYNNEI. The CDR3 is 15 amino acids. CDR3 nucleotides: TGTGCCAGCAGCATAGACCCCCCCTCGGGGTACGAGCAGTACTTC. Protein: CASSIDPPSGYEQYF. Variable domain in full (rest from reference TRBV2 and TRBJ2-7): EPEVTQTPSHQVTQMGQEVILRCVPISNHLYFYWYRQILGQKVEFLVSFYNNEISEKSEIFDDQFSVERPDGSNFTLKIRSTKLEDSAMYFCASSIDPPSGYEQYFGPGTRLTVT.

This rearrangement joins TRBV6-8 to TRBJ2-7; D call uncertain. V was cut by 6 bases and J by 3 bases, with 9 bases left in between. Germline V gene sequence: CDR1 MNHGY, CDR2 SAAAGT. The CDR3 length is 12 residues. The CDR3 here is CASRSRRYEQYF. The DNA for the CDR3 is TGTGCCAGCAGGTCGCGACGCTACGAGCAGTACTTC.

This sequence joins TRBV12-5 and TRBJ2-3; 8 nucleotides match TRBD1. After removal of 0 bases from V and 2 bases from J, the junction contained 4 bases not matched to a gene. The CDR3 covers 16 residues. The germline gives CDR1 LGHNT, CDR2 FRNRAP. CDR3 nucleotides: TGTGCTAGTGGTTTGGTACAGGGACAGGTCACAGATACGCAGTATTTT. Amino acids: CASGLVQGQVTDTQYF. The full variable domain, with the rest looked up from reference TRBV12-5 and TRBJ2-3, is DARVTQTPRHKVTEMGQEVTMRCQPILGHNTVFWYRQTMMQGLELLAYFRNRAPLDDSGMPKDRFSAEMPDATLATLKIQPSEPRDSAVYFCASGLVQGQVTDTQYFGPGTRLTVL.

The V call is TRBV9, the J call TRBJ2-1, with D possibly TRBD1 on 6 matching bases. The CDR3 has 15 amino acids. V was shortened by 3 bases and J by 0 bases, with 10 bases between the two germline ends. Per germline, CDR1 SGDLS and CDR2 YYNGEE. For the CDR3, the DNA is TGTGCCAGCAGCGACAGGGAATACTCCTACAATGAGCAGTTCTTC. It translates to CASSDREYSYNEQFF.

The genes are TRBV19 and TRBJ2-2; D gene unclear. The CDR3 consists of 16 residues. CDR1 LNHDA and CDR2 SQIVND come from the germline V gene (reference sequence). The V end lost 6 bases, the J end lost 1 base, and 15 bases lay between the germline ends. The CDR3 protein is CASSIGFAENTGELFF. As DNA, the CDR3 is TGTGCCAGTAGCATCGGTTTTGCAGAGAACACCGGGGAGCTGTTTTTT.

The chain is built from TRBV11-2 and TRBJ1-5; maybe TRBD1 (6 bases). The CDR3 runs 14 residues. Germline values: CDR1 SGHAT, CDR2 FQNNGV. Trimming left V 11 bases short and J 3 bases short, with 17 bases between. DNA of the CDR3: TGTGCCGGCCGACGAGGACAGACCAATCAGCCCCAGCATTTT. Amino acid sequence: CAGRRGQTNQPQHF.

The V gene is TRBV4-3, the J gene TRBJ2-4; 7 nucleotides agree with TRBD1. This CDR3 region has 18 residues. CDR1 LGHNA and CDR2 YSLEER come from the germline V gene. V trimming: 0 bases; J trimming: 6 bases; junction bases outside the gene matches: 14. The CDR3 DNA follows: TGCGCCAGCAGCCAAGATGTCCTCCGGGACAGAACCTTAAACATTCAGTACTTC. Translating it yields CASSQDVLRDRTLNIQYF.

This clone was observed a single time. This rearrangement joins TRBV11-3 to TRBJ2-2; 14 nucleotides agree with TRBD2. Germline values: CDR1 SGHNT, CDR2 YENEEA. Trimming cost V 5 bases and J 5 bases; bases outside gene matches: 13. The CDR3 totals 19 residues. Written as DNA, the CDR3 is TGTGCCAGCAGCCCCGCGGGACTAGCGGGAGCGGGGATAACCGGGGAGCTGTTTTTT. This codes for CASSPAGLAGAGITGELFF.

V and J are TRBV4-3 and TRBJ1-1, with 10 bases identical to TRBD1. CDR3 size: 19 residues. Germline CDR1 is LGHNA and CDR2 is YSLEER. The V and J ends lost 0 bases and 3 bases, in that order; junction bases with no gene match: 13. The CDR3 region is CASSQDDVKPGTGDTEAFF. The DNA for the CDR3 is TGCGCCAGCAGCCAAGATGACGTAAAACCCGGGACAGGGGACACTGAAGCTTTCTTT.

The genes are TRBV6-6 and TRBJ1-1, with unresolved D. Trimming took off 3 bases at V and 1 base at J, with 9 bases between the two ends. From germline, CDR1 is MNHNY and CDR2 SVGAGI (reference sequence). The CDR3 extends over 14 amino acids. CDR3 amino acids: CASSYVSGNTEAFF. CDR3 coding DNA: TGTGCCAGCAGTTATGTTTCCGGGAACACTGAAGCTTTCTTT.

The chain recombines TRBV7-2 with TRBJ2-1; D remains ambiguous. The CDR3 consists of 11 residues. Deletions cut 1 base from V and 7 bases from J, with 2 bases between. Germline V gives CDR1 SGHTA, CDR2 FQGNSA. CDR3 residues: CASSLVNEQFF. The CDR3, as DNA: TGTGCCAGCAGCTTAGTTAATGAGCAGTTCTTC.